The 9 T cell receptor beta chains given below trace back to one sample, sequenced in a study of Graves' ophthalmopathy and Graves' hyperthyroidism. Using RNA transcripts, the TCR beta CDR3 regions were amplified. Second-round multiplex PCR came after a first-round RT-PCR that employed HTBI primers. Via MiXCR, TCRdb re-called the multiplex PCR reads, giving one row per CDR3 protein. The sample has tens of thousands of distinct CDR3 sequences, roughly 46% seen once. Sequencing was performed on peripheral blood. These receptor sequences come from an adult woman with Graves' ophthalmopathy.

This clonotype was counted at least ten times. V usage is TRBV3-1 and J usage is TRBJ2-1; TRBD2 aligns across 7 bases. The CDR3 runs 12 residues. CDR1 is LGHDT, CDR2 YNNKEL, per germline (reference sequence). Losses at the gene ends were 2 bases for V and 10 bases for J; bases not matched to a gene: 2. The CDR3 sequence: CASSQPSGEQFF. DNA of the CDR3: TGTGCCAGCAGCCAACCTAGCGGAGAGCAGTTCTTC.

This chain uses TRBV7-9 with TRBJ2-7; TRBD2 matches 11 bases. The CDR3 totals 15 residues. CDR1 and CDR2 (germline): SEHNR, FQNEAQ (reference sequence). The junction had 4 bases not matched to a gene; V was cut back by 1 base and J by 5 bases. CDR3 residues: CASSLVGLAGHEQYF. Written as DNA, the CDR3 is TGTGCCAGCAGCTTAGTCGGACTAGCGGGCCACGAGCAGTACTTC.

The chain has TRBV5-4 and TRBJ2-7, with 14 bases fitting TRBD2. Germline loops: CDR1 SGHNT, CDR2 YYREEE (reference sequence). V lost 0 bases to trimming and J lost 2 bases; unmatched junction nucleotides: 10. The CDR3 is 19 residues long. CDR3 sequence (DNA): TGTGCCAGCAGCTTGGCCGGGCGGGAGACTAGCGGGAGGGCCTACGAGCAGTACTTC. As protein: CASSLAGRETSGRAYEQYF.

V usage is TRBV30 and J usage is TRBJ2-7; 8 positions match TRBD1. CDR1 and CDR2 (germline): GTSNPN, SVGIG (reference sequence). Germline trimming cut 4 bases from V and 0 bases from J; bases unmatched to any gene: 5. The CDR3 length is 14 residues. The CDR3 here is CAWNRDRSSYEQYF. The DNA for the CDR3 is TGTGCCTGGAACCGGGACAGGAGCTCCTACGAGCAGTACTTC.

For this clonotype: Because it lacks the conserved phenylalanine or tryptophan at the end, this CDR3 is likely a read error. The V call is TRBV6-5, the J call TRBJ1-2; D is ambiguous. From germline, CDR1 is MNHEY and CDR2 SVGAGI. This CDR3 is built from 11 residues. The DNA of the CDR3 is TGCGCCAGCCGGCGGGGCTATGGCTACACCTAC. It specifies CASRRGYGYTY.

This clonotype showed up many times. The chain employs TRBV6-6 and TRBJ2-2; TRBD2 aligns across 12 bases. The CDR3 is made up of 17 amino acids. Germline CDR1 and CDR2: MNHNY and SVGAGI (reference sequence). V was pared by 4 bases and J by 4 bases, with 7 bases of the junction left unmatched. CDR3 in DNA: TGTGCCAGCAGTTTCCCGACTAGCGGGAGTTTCACCGGGGAGCTGTTTTTT. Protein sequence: CASSFPTSGSFTGELFF.

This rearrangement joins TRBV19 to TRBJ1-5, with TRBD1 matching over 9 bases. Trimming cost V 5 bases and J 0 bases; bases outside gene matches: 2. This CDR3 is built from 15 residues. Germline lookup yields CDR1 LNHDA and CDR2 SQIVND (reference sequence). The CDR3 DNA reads TGTGCCAGTAGTGGGGACAGGGTTAGCAATCAGCCCCAGCATTTT. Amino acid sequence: CASSGDRVSNQPQHF.

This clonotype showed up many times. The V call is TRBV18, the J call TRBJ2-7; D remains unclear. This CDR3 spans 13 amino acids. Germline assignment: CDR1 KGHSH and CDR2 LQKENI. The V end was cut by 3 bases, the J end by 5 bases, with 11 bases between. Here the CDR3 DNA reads TGTGCCAGCTCACCGAAAGGAGATCACGAGCAGTACTTC. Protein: CASSPKGDHEQYF.

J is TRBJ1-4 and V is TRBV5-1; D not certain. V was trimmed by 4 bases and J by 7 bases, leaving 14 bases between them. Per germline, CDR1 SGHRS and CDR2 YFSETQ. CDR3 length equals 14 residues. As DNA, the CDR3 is TGCGCCAGCAGCCTTTCGTCGGGTACTGAAAAACTGTTTTTT. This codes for CASSLSSGTEKLFF.